The TCR beta chain under discussion was sequenced for a study of OX40 agonist ivuxolimab in advanced cancers. Across the whole study: Averaging 60 years in age, with a range of roughly 20 to 90, the cohort was 82.7% male.

Autoimmune disease history or systemic immunosuppression disqualified patients. A few counts support this clone. Antigen: not known. Clones were read by immunoSEQ multiplex PCR, and TCRdb kept only the in-frame ones, dropping some. The sample carries about 89,000 clones, approximately 90% recorded once. Study observations and caveats: CD8+ T cells averaged more expanded clones than CD4+. The study did not work out the antigen specificity of the expanded peripheral T cells.

V was shortened by 4 bases and J by 0 bases, with 11 bases between the two germline ends. Germline V lookup: CDR1 SGDLS, CDR2 YYNGEE. The CDR3 is 15 residues long. The sequence came from an adult with an advanced solid tumor such as melanoma, head and neck, liver or kidney cancer. The rearrangement links TRBV9 to TRBJ1-3; D not resolved. The input for sequencing was CD4+ or CD8+ T cells sorted from blood, taken in a trial of the OX40 agonist ivuxolimab. CDR3 loop: CASSLSGSSGNTIYF. The CDR3 bases are TGTGCCAGCAGCCTTAGTGGCAGCTCTGGAAACACCATATATTTT.